The source of this T cell receptor beta chain is a study of blood T cell repertoires in COVID-19. Study as a whole: The samples span acute and convalescent COVID-19 from the United States, Italy and Spain. T cells, B-cell-depleted T cells, or PBMCs provided the cDNA or gDNA that served as material.

Germline V CDR1 and CDR2: SGHRS, YFSETQ. Losses at the gene ends were 4 bases for V and 5 bases for J; bases not matched to a gene: 10. The CDR3 loop spans 16 amino acids. Assay: immunoSEQ multiplex PCR; the TCRdb copy retains only in-frame clones and omits some. This table holds more than 110,000 clones, around nine tenths found once. The J gene is TRBJ2-5, the V gene TRBV5-1, with 11 bases fitting TRBD1. The clonotype comes from a man in his fifties or sixties with active or convalescent COVID-19. The sequencing input was peripheral blood. CDR3 in amino acids: CASSPKRTGGPETQYF. CDR3 sequence (DNA): TGCGCCAGCAGCCCGAAGAGGACAGGGGGCCCGGAGACCCAGTACTTC.